This record looks at one T cell receptor beta chain sequence and its context. Germline CDR1 reads SGHTA; CDR2 reads FQGNSA. Deletions cut 6 bases from V and 7 bases from J, with 24 bases between. This CDR3 region has 16 residues. This entry belongs to a study of identifying expanded T cells in peripheral blood. The protocol was immunoSEQ multiplex PCR, while the TCRdb copy is restricted to in-frame clones and leaves out a portion. The repertoire holds roughly 100,000 clones, with 70% to 90% as singletons. The source material was blood. V usage is TRBV7-2 and J usage is TRBJ1-2, with D possibly TRBD1 on 5 matching bases. This sequence was found in a person aged 18 to 70 in good health. The CDR3 loop is CASSRTSAGGSFGYTF. DNA of the CDR3: TGTGCCAGCAGTCGGACATCCGCCGGAGGGTCCTTTGGCTACACCTTC.